These T cell receptor beta chains were read from a single sample in a study of T cell repertoires in cytomegalovirus infection. TCRdb reprocessed the reads via MiXCR and lists one record per CDR3 protein. In the table there are about 230,000 distinct CDR3 sequences, approximately 22% of which are singletons. The sample comprised CD8+ T cells from PBMCs. The receptors stem from a human donor in good health (CMV status not recorded). Some clones in this sample may be carry-over from other donors' samples. Each CDR3 is given without its conserved first and last residue. Fields, in order: V gene, J gene, clone size, CDR3 length, CDR3 protein. Some rows have no size entry. The others give once, few or many, or a class for an expanded clone.

TRBV25-1	TRBJ2-1	many	12	ASSEGITTNEQF
TRBV20-1	TRBJ2-3	.	13	SAEGDRGYTDTQY
TRBV7-7	TRBJ2-7	.	11	ASSLDRWHEQY
TRBV20-1	TRBJ2-2	.	13	SADAPTGVTGELF
TRBV29-1	TRBJ2-7	.	10	SVAGISYEQY
TRBV7-6	TRBJ2-7	many	14	ASSLDLAGAKYEQY
TRBV10-3	TRBJ2-7	.	11	AISESDGYEQY
TRBV6-8	TRBJ1-1	.	7	ASRTRAF
TRBV6-5	TRBJ1-2	few	14	ASSATSLGGNYGYT
TRBV7-6	TRBJ2-1	few	13	ASSPRDSPYNEQF
TRBV29-1	TRBJ2-7	few	12	SVEVEQAGYEQY
TRBV7-6	TRBJ1-1	few	12	ASSPEVGFTEAF
TRBV7-9	TRBJ2-1	many	13	ASSRARTVNNEQF
TRBV12-5	TRBJ1-2	few	11	ASGFLTGSGYT
TRBV7-9	TRBJ1-2	.	11	ASSLANFYGYT
TRBV5-6	TRBJ1-4	many	13	ASSFDLNNNEKLF
TRBV12-3/TRBV12-4	TRBJ1-1	.	10	ASRIRGTEAF
TRBV5-5	TRBJ2-7	.	11	ASSSQRVYEQY
TRBV3-1	TRBJ2-1	.	13	ASSQDSGTRGEQF
TRBV7-3	TRBJ1-1	.	12	ASSPVAANTEAF
TRBV7-3	TRBJ2-5	.	12	ASSLTGLQETQY
TRBV4-1	TRBJ2-7	few	12	ASSQDPTAYEQY
TRBV14	TRBJ1-2	few	10	ASSQGPEGYT
TRBV4-2	TRBJ2-1	.	13	ASSQERTAYNEQF
TRBV7-9	TRBJ1-1	few	13	ASSLGAAMNTEAF
TRBV5-1	TRBJ2-7	few	13	ASSLDFAGSYEQY
TRBV6-6	TRBJ2-7	.	9	ASSYGRVQY
TRBV11-2	TRBJ2-6	few	15	ASSLGPGTSVANVLT
TRBV6-5	TRBJ1-5	many	10	ASGQGNQPQH
TRBV7-2	TRBJ2-4	many	15	ASSLTPSETAKNIQY
TRBV10-3	TRBJ2-1	few	12	AIMGRGTHNEQF
TRBV12-3/TRBV12-4	TRBJ2-7	.	12	ASSSHDSLGEQY
TRBV7-8	TRBJ1-3	few	11	AGRGATGNTIY
TRBV7-6	TRBJ2-6	many	15	ASSLGDRGPGANVLT
TRBV6-5	TRBJ1-5	few	11	ASSLNRDQPQH
TRBV5-1	TRBJ2-1	many	14	ASSTGGTSIYNEQF
TRBV12-3/TRBV12-4	TRBJ1-5	.	11	ASSRLRGQPQH
TRBV12-3/TRBV12-4	TRBJ2-7	.	13	ASTHPGGGLYEQY
TRBV19	TRBJ1-2	few	12	AVGQGSLFYGYT
TRBV24-1	TRBJ2-5	many	13	ATSDYRTEQETQY
TRBV29-1	TRBJ2-3	once	10	SGQAEEDTQY
TRBV30	TRBJ1-1	.	12	AWSRSFRGAEAF
TRBV5-5	TRBJ2-7	.	12	ASSLAVQGYEQY
TRBV29-1	TRBJ2-7	.	14	SVWTSGALSSYEQY
TRBV6-2/TRBV6-3	TRBJ1-5	.	12	ASSPLGGYQPQH
TRBV27	TRBJ1-1	many	12	ASSRGTLYTEAF
TRBV2	TRBJ2-1	many	12	ASSVGTTLNEQF
TRBV7-6	TRBJ1-3	many	13	ASSLPSDSGNTIY